This TCR beta chain was sequenced during a study of blood T cell repertoires in COVID-19. Study summary: Samples came from the United States, Italy and Spain, spanning acute and convalescent COVID-19. PBMCs, B-cell-depleted T cells, or T cells were the source of the cDNA or gDNA that made up the material.

In the original workflow: Estimation of nucleated cell counts was performed using reference gene primer amplification. The table came from immunoSEQ multiplex PCR; TCRdb's copy has only in-frame clones and leaves some out. That table supplies the V and J calls and clone size; D and trimming were determined from the DNA. The sample contains hundreds of thousands of clones, 65% to 90% of which appear only once. This CDR3 has 16 amino acids. Germline V lookup: CDR1 LGHDT, CDR2 YNNKEL (reference sequence). V trimming: 4 bases; J trimming: 2 bases; junction bases outside the gene matches: 6. The chain links TRBV3-1 (or the pseudogene TRBV3-2) to TRBJ1-3; TRBD1 matches at 9 bases. This TCR was recovered from a man in his fifties with active or convalescent COVID-19. Sequenced sample: peripheral blood. The CDR3 coding sequence is TGTGCCAGCAGCCGCGGGACAGGGTTTACTGGAAACACCATATATTTT. Translating it yields CASSRGTGFTGNTIYF.